This T cell receptor beta chain stems from a study of CD8 T cells in Susac syndrome. An input of roughly 0.5 to 1 ug of RNA was subjected to reverse transcription using random hexamers. An immunoSEQ multiplex PCR amplified TCR beta CDR3 over 54 Vbeta and 13 Jbeta. TCRdb independently ran MiXCR on the immunoSEQ multiplex PCR reads; one entry per CDR3 protein. The sample yields approximately 200,000 distinct CDR3 sequences, 80% to 95% seen once. This CDR3 contains 13 residues. V shed 7 bases and J shed 6 bases, with 12 bases lying between them. Germline V gene data show CDR1 as LNHDA and CDR2 as SQIVND (reference sequence).

The sample taken for sequencing was CD8+ T cells from PBMCs. This receptor was identified in a human donor with multiple sclerosis. This chain links TRBV19 with TRBJ2-2; D gene unclear. The CDR3 loop is CASTPGGPGELFF. The CDR3 nucleotides read TGTGCCAGTACCCCGGGCGGTCCCGGGGAGCTGTTTTTT.